This passage covers 24 T cell receptor beta chains from one sample sequenced in a study of control samples from healthy donors and cancer patients. Generated by immunoSEQ multiplex PCR, the TCRdb table keeps only in-frame clones and is missing some. The sample yields about 130,000 clones, 92% seen once. Sample: PBMCs. The receptors here all came from a man aged 80 or over with head and neck cancer.

Note on this clone: The junction departs from germline at one end; a sequencing error may be responsible. The gene calls are TRBV2 and TRBJ2-5, with 10 nucleotides matching TRBD1. The CDR3 is made up of 15 amino acids. Germline values: CDR1 SNHLY, CDR2 FYNNEI. In DNA form, the CDR3 reads TGTGCCAGCAGAGAAGACAGGGGGCGCGGAGAGACCCAGTACTTC. It specifies CASREDRGRGETQYF.

A few counts support this clone. The chain combines TRBV4-1 with TRBJ1-1, with a tentative D call TRBD1 (6 bases). The germline V gene has CDR1 MGHRA and CDR2 YSYEKL. The CDR3 spans 15 residues. The V gene lost 4 bases and the J gene lost 5 bases, with 17 bases spanning the gap. The DNA of the CDR3 is TGCGCCAGCAGCCCCCCAGTTAGAGGGGGAACTGAAGCTTTCTTT. This encodes CASSPPVRGGTEAFF.

V usage is TRBV4-1 and J usage is TRBJ2-7, with a weak D call TRBD1 (7 bases). This CDR3 region has 15 residues. V lost 3 bases and J 4 bases, leaving 16 bases between the germline ends. The V gene's germline CDR1 is MGHRA and CDR2 YSYEKL. CDR3 sequence reads: CASSQEQGEVYEQYF. The CDR3 DNA follows: TGCGCCAGCAGCCAGGAGCAGGGGGAGGTGTACGAGCAGTACTTC.

V is TRBV7-8 and J is TRBJ2-1, with 8 bases lining up with TRBD2. Trimming removed 5 bases from V and 6 bases from J; junction bases left unmatched: 9. CDR3 length equals 15 residues. Germline loops: CDR1 SGHVS, CDR2 FQNEAQ. In DNA form, the CDR3 reads TGTGCCAGCAGCATGGGACTAGAGGCGATCAATGAGCAGTTCTTC. Encoded protein: CASSMGLEAINEQFF.

V gene TRBV11-3 combines with J gene TRBJ2-7; the D gene could be TRBD1 or TRBD2 (5 bases each). The CDR3 extends over 14 amino acids. V was pared by 5 bases and J by 5 bases, with 16 bases between. Germline values: CDR1 SGHNT, CDR2 YENEEA. The CDR3, as DNA: TGTGCCAGCAGCCCGGGACCGCGTGTGGACGAGCAGTACTTC. Translated, it gives CASSPGPRVDEQYF. The full variable domain, its missing parts supplied by reference TRBV11-3 and TRBJ2-7, is EAGVVQSPRYKIIEKKQPVAFWCNPISGHNTLYWYLQNLGQGPELLIRYENEEAVDDSQLPKDRFSAERLKGVDSTLKIQPAELGDSAVYLCASSPGPRVDEQYFGPGTRLTVT.

The chain joins TRBV24-1 to TRBJ1-4; maybe TRBD1 (5 bases). The CDR3 runs to 15 residues. Germline V lookup: CDR1 KGHDR, CDR2 SFDVKD. The V end lost 4 bases, the J end lost 5 bases, and 13 bases lay between the germline ends. Here the CDR3 DNA reads TGTGCCACCAGTGACTGGGGCTGCAAGAATGAAAAACTGTTTTTT. This codes for CATSDWGCKNEKLFF.

This clone was recorded once. The V and J genes are TRBV6-5 and TRBJ1-5; perhaps TRBD1 as D (5 bases). The germline gives CDR1 MNHEY, CDR2 SVGAGI. CDR3 length: 15 amino acids. V was trimmed by 7 bases and J by 15 bases, leaving 28 bases between them. CDR3 bases: TGTGCCAGCAACCCCCGGGAAGGGGTAGTTGGGAGTTTGCATTTT. Translation gives CASNPREGVVGSLHF.

The chain has TRBV7-6 and TRBJ1-1; 7 nucleotides agree with TRBD1. There are 19 residues in the CDR3. V shed 2 bases and J 0 bases; nucleotides not matched to a gene: 15. Germline V lookup: CDR1 SGHVS, CDR2 FNYEAQ. CDR3 sequence: CASSLRTGLLNLLNTEAFF. CDR3 in DNA: TGTGCCAGCAGCTTACGGACAGGCTTGCTCAACCTCCTGAACACTGAAGCTTTCTTT.

The CDR3 sequence is CASSQGLDRGPNQPQHF. In nucleotides, the CDR3 is TGCGCCAGCAGCCAAGGGCTTGACAGAGGGCCCAATCAGCCCCAGCATTTT. V is TRBV4-1 and J is TRBJ1-5; D might be TRBD1 (5 bases). This CDR3 has 17 amino acids. The V end lost 1 base, the J end lost 3 bases, and 16 bases lay between the germline ends. Germline CDR1 MGHRA, CDR2 YSYEKL.

The rearrangement links TRBV28 to TRBJ1-1, with 7 bases identical to TRBD1. The germline V gene encodes CDR1 MDHEN and CDR2 SYDVKM. This CDR3 is 16 amino acids long. Trimming cost V 5 bases and J 8 bases; bases outside gene matches: 17. CDR3 nucleotides: TGTGCCAGCAGTCCAGGGGGGGCGGGCCCCGAGGGGGAAGCTTTCTTT. This sequence encodes CASSPGGAGPEGEAFF.

This chain links TRBV2 with TRBJ2-7, with 8 bases identical to TRBD2. The germline V gene has CDR1 SNHLY and CDR2 FYNNEI. The CDR3 is 15 amino acids. Unmatched junction bases numbered 6, after V lost 4 bases and J lost 1 base. The CDR3: CASSAQAGVSYEQYF. The CDR3 DNA follows: TGTGCCAGCAGTGCCCAAGCGGGAGTTTCCTACGAGCAGTACTTC.

V usage is TRBV6-1 and J usage is TRBJ1-2; no firm D call. This CDR3 comprises 13 residues. The germline V and J ends were trimmed by 2 bases and 3 bases, with 7 bases remaining between them. CDR1 is MNHNS and CDR2 is SASEGT in the germline V gene. The CDR3 coding sequence is TGTGCCAGCAGTGAACTGAACCACTATGGCTACACCTTC. It encodes CASSELNHYGYTF.

The V call is TRBV9, the J call TRBJ2-1; 9 bases line up with TRBD2. The V and J ends lost 0 bases and 3 bases, in that order; junction bases with no gene match: 4. CDR3 length equals 16 residues. Germline V gene sequence: CDR1 SGDLS, CDR2 YYNGEE. As DNA, the CDR3 is TGTGCCAGCAGCGTAGCGACTAGCGGTTACTACAATGAGCAGTTCTTC. Translated, it gives CASSVATSGYYNEQFF.

V is TRBV6-5 and J is TRBJ1-6, with a weak D call TRBD1 (6 bases). The length of the CDR3 is 15 residues. The V end lost 6 bases, the J end lost 12 bases, and 21 bases lay between the germline ends. CDR1 MNHEY and CDR2 SVGAGI come from the germline V gene. The CDR3 sequence: CASSHLGDTFLPLHF. Here the CDR3 DNA reads TGTGCCAGCAGCCACTTGGGGGACACGTTTTTACCCCTCCACTTT.

This clone was seen just once. This rearrangement joins TRBV5-1 to TRBJ1-1, with no clear D. Per germline, CDR1 SGHRS and CDR2 YFSETQ. The V and J ends lost 3 bases and 5 bases respectively, with 17 bases between them. The CDR3 totals 15 residues. The CDR3 sequence: CASSWGTGSGTEAFF. The CDR3 nucleotides are TGCGCCAGCAGCTGGGGTACCGGGTCCGGAACTGAAGCTTTCTTT.

The chain employs TRBV18 and TRBJ1-2; 9 nucleotides match TRBD1. CDR1 is KGHSH, CDR2 LQKENI, per germline. This CDR3 comprises 15 residues. The V segment lost 2 bases and the J segment 7 bases; nucleotides outside the gene matches: 8. The CDR3 protein is CASSPGQGPLSGYTF. In DNA form, the CDR3 reads TGTGCCAGCTCACCAGGACAGGGGCCCCTATCTGGCTACACCTTC.

The V and J genes are TRBV3-1 (or the pseudogene TRBV3-2) and TRBJ1-2; unclear D gene. CDR3 length: 13 residues. V lost 1 base to trimming and J lost 8 bases, with 11 bases between them. Germline V gene sequence: CDR1 LGHDT, CDR2 YNNKEL (reference sequence). This CDR3 reads CASSQAPLAGYTF. In DNA, the CDR3 is TGTGCCAGCAGCCAAGCGCCCCTTGCCGGCTACACCTTC.

The V gene is TRBV6-2 or TRBV6-3, the J gene TRBJ1-2; D possibly corresponds to TRBD1 (5 bases). Trimming removed 7 bases at V and 4 bases at J, with 13 bases between. This CDR3 region has 13 residues. The germline V gene has CDR1 MNHEY and CDR2 SVGEGT. The chain's CDR3 is CASTPRQGYGYTF. In DNA form, the CDR3 reads TGTGCCAGCACCCCCCGGCAGGGCTATGGCTACACCTTC.

Remarks on this clone: The germline gene is not matched at one end of the junction; a read error may be the cause. V gene TRBV3-1 (or the pseudogene TRBV3-2) combines with J gene TRBJ1-4; D is undetermined. Germline V gives CDR1 LGHDT, CDR2 YNNKEL (reference sequence). The CDR3 is made up of 15 amino acids. DNA for the CDR3: TGTGCCAGCAGGCAAGAGGAGGCTTCTAATGAAAAACTGTTTTTT. Its protein is CASRQEEASNEKLFF.

The chain is built from TRBV6-6 and TRBJ1-4, with D possibly TRBD1 on 5 matching bases. This CDR3 contains 15 residues. V was cut by 4 bases and J by 8 bases, with 17 bases left in between. From germline, CDR1 is MNHNY and CDR2 SVGAGI (reference sequence). CDR3 coding DNA: TGTGCCAGCAGTTCCCCAGGTGGGGGAGGGGAAAAACTGTTTTTT. Translation gives CASSSPGGGGEKLFF.

V usage is TRBV6-5 and J usage is TRBJ1-6; D is undetermined. Germline-derived CDR1 and CDR2 are MNHEY and SVGAGI. The CDR3 runs 14 residues. Trimming took 0 bases from V and 14 from J, leaving 14 bases between them. Written as DNA, the CDR3 is TGTGCCAGCAGTTACTCCCGCCGCTCCGGATCCCTCCACTTT. This sequence encodes CASSYSRRSGSLHF.

The gene calls are TRBV7-9 and TRBJ2-7; TRBD1 or TRBD2 may be the D gene (5 bases each). The CDR3 runs 14 residues. The V gene's germline CDR1 is SEHNR and CDR2 FQNEAQ (reference sequence). V was shortened by 3 bases and J by 13 bases, with 22 bases between the two germline ends. The CDR3 loop reads CASSFSGTPIDLYF. The CDR3 coding sequence is TGTGCCAGCAGCTTTAGTGGGACGCCCATTGATCTATACTTC.

The rearrangement links TRBV19 to TRBJ2-7; the match to TRBD1 covers 9 bases. With V trimmed by 8 bases and J by 5 bases, 7 bases remained unmatched. The CDR3 is 13 residues long. The germline gives CDR1 LNHDA, CDR2 SQIVND (reference sequence). The CDR3 nucleotides read TGTGCCAGTCAGGACAGGGGTAGTCACGAGCAGTACTTC. Amino acid sequence: CASQDRGSHEQYF.

The J gene is TRBJ2-2, the V gene TRBV7-8, with 7 bases that match TRBD2. Trimming cost V 0 bases and J 0 bases; bases outside gene matches: 1. Looked up from germline, CDR1 is SGHVS and CDR2 is FQNEAQ. The CDR3 runs to 16 residues. Written as DNA, the CDR3 is TGTGCCAGCAGCTTAGCCAGCGGGACGAACACCGGGGAGCTGTTTTTT. It is translated as CASSLASGTNTGELFF.